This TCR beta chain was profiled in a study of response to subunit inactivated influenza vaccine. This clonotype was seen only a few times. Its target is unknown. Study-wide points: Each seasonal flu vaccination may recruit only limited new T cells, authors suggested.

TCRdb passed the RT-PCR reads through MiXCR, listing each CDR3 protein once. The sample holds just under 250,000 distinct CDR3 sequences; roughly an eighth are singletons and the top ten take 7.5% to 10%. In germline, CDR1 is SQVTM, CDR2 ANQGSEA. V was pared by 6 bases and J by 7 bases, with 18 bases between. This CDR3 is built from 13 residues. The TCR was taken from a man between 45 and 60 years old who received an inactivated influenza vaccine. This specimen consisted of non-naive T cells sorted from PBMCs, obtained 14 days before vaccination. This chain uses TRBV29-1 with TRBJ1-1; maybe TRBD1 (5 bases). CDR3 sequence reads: CSVGEQEFLEAFF. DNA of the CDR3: TGCAGCGTGGGGGAACAGGAGTTTCTTGAAGCTTTCTTT.